The rows below give T cell receptor beta chains drawn from one sample of a study of T cell responses to AZD1222 COVID-19 vaccine. Using immunoSEQ multiplex PCR, the repertoire was profiled, and TCRdb retains in-frame clones only, with some absent. This table has 80,000 to 100,000 clones, roughly 89% appearing once. The sample in question was peripheral blood, obtained 28 days after the second AZD1222 dose. These receptors were collected from an adult who received the AZD1222 COVID-19 vaccine. CDR3s include the opening cysteine and the closing phenylalanine or tryptophan. A D gene is named only where the DNA matches it firmly. Rows give clone size only sometimes, using once, few, many, or a class for an expanded clone.

D	V	size	J	CDR3	DNA
TRBD1	TRBV4-1	.	TRBJ1-2	CASSQVQGAGGDGYTF	TGCGCCAGCAGCCAAGTTCAGGGCGCAGGGGGAGATGGCTACACCTTC
.	TRBV28	.	TRBJ2-1	CASSIMGRSGEQFF	TGTGCCAGCAGTATAATGGGCCGGAGCGGGGAGCAGTTCTTC
TRBD1	TRBV24-1	.	TRBJ2-1	CATSDPGQGTNEQFF	TGTGCCACCAGTGATCCGGGACAGGGCACCAATGAGCAGTTCTTC
.	TRBV6-1	.	TRBJ2-5	CASSEVLGQETQYF	TGTGCCAGCAGTGAAGTGCTGGGGCAAGAGACCCAGTACTTC
.	TRBV6-5	few	TRBJ1-4	CASSYSTWQGGEKLFF	TGTGCCAGCAGTTACTCGACCTGGCAGGGAGGAGAAAAACTGTTTTTT
.	TRBV5-1	.	TRBJ2-2	CASSRGEGGELFF	TGCGCCAGCAGCCGAGGGGAAGGCGGGGAGCTGTTTTTT
.	TRBV6-6	.	TRBJ2-3	CASSRGGEVGFPYTQYF	TGTGCCAGCAGTCGAGGGGGGGAGGTGGGGTTTCCATATACGCAGTATTTT
.	TRBV24-1	.	TRBJ2-2	CATSDWTAAGELFF	TGTGCCACCAGTGATTGGACAGCCGCCGGGGAGCTGTTTTTT
TRBD1	TRBV30	.	TRBJ1-6	CAWSHAGTGNSPLHF	TGTGCCTGGAGTCACGCGGGGACAGGGAATTCACCCCTCCACTTT
.	TRBV29-1	.	TRBJ1-1	CSVETGQNTEAFF	TGCAGCGTTGAGACAGGCCAAAACACTGAAGCTTTCTTT
.	TRBV19	.	TRBJ2-2	CASSFGLAGGAGELFF	TGTGCCAGTAGTTTTGGGCTAGCCGGTGGGGCCGGGGAGCTGTTTTTT
.	TRBV7-3	.	TRBJ2-3	CASSILSTDTQYF	TGTGCCAGCAGCATCCTTAGCACAGATACGCAGTATTTT
.	TRBV3-1/TRBV3-2	.	TRBJ2-7	CASSLLASYEQYF	TGTGCCAGCAGCCTACTAGCCTCCTACGAGCAGTACTTC
TRBD1	TRBV6-2/TRBV6-3	.	TRBJ2-7	CASSPTTGSYEQYF	TGTGCCAGCAGTCCCACGACAGGGTCCTACGAGCAGTACTTC
TRBD1	TRBV2	.	TRBJ1-4	CASSDIRGLTNEKLFF	TGTGCCAGCAGTGATATCAGGGGGCTAACTAATGAAAAACTGTTTTTT
.	TRBV2	.	TRBJ1-5	CASSEAGGAGQPQHF	TGTGCCAGCAGTGAGGCTGGGGGCGCAGGGCAGCCCCAGCATTTT
TRBD1	TRBV5-1	.	TRBJ2-1	CASSSGQGSEQFF	TGCGCCAGCAGCTCCGGACAGGGTTCTGAGCAGTTCTTC
.	TRBV19	once	TRBJ2-7	CASSKQGISYEQYF	TGTGCCAGTAGTAAACAGGGTATCTCCTACGAGCAGTACTTC
.	TRBV9	.	TRBJ1-2	CASSGRTAYGYTF	TGTGCCAGCAGCGGACGGACGGCCTATGGCTACACCTTC
TRBD1	TRBV6-2/TRBV6-3	.	TRBJ2-3	CASSYGDRGFTDTQYF	TGTGCCAGCAGTTACGGGGACAGGGGCTTCACAGATACGCAGTATTTT
.	TRBV9	.	TRBJ2-3	CASNRGGLGLYGTDTQYF	TGTGCCAGCAACAGGGGGGGACTCGGGCTGTACGGCACAGATACGCAGTATTTT
.	TRBV19	.	TRBJ1-6	CASSISGTDSPLHF	TGTGCCAGTAGTATATCAGGGACCGATTCACCCCTCCACTTT
TRBD2	TRBV11-2	.	TRBJ2-1	CASSRQRGAYNEQFF	TGTGCCAGCAGCCGCCAGCGGGGGGCTTACAATGAGCAGTTCTTC
.	TRBV4-3	.	TRBJ2-7	CASSQDTGAFYEQYF	TGCGCCAGCAGCCAAGATACGGGGGCGTTCTACGAGCAGTACTTC
.	TRBV30	.	TRBJ1-1	CAWSVLTEAFF	TGTGCCTGGAGTGTTCTCACTGAAGCTTTCTTT
TRBD1	TRBV27	.	TRBJ1-2	CASGRDRGYGYTF	TGTGCCAGTGGACGGGACAGGGGGTATGGCTACACCTTC
TRBD1	TRBV6-5	.	TRBJ2-5	CASDRDRAQETQYF	TGTGCCAGCGACCGGGACAGGGCTCAAGAGACCCAGTACTTC
.	TRBV27	.	TRBJ1-5	CASSLSGGGHLNQPQHF	TGTGCCAGCAGTTTATCGGGGGGGGGACACCTAAATCAGCCCCAGCATTTT
.	TRBV7-9	.	TRBJ2-3	CASSHGTSEVDTQYF	TGTGCCAGCAGCCACGGGACTTCCGAAGTAGATACGCAGTATTTT
.	TRBV19	.	TRBJ1-1	CASSIYREAFF	TGTGCCAGTAGTATTTACAGGGAAGCTTTCTTT
TRBD2	TRBV9	once	TRBJ2-3	CASSVALGLAGGTDTQYF	TGTGCCAGCAGCGTAGCCCTCGGTCTAGCGGGGGGCACAGATACGCAGTATTTT
.	TRBV24-1	.	TRBJ1-4	CATSDNHAGGLGEKLFF	TGTGCCACCAGTGACAACCACGCCGGGGGGTTGGGTGAAAAACTGTTTTTT
.	TRBV29-1	few	TRBJ2-2	CSSTISGTGELFF	TGCAGCTCAACCATCTCAGGGACCGGGGAGCTGTTTTTT
TRBD2	TRBV11-2	.	TRBJ2-1	CASRKRGSSYNEQFF	TGTGCCAGCAGGAAGCGGGGGTCCTCCTACAATGAGCAGTTCTTC
TRBD1	TRBV24-1	.	TRBJ2-1	CATAGTGAYNEQFF	TGTGCCACCGCCGGGACAGGGGCCTACAATGAGCAGTTCTTC
.	TRBV3-1/TRBV3-2	.	TRBJ1-1	CASSQTITEAFF	TGTGCCAGCAGCCAGACGATCACTGAAGCTTTCTTT
.	TRBV2	.	TRBJ1-2	CASRAGPNYGYTF	TGTGCCAGCAGAGCAGGGCCCAACTATGGCTACACCTTC
.	TRBV7-2	.	TRBJ1-3	CASSSAGNTIYF	TGTGCCAGCAGCTCCGCTGGAAACACCATATATTTT
.	TRBV7-6	.	TRBJ2-1	CASSFYGSSDNEQFF	TGTGCCAGCAGCTTCTACGGTTCTTCCGACAATGAGCAGTTCTTC
.	TRBV30	.	TRBJ2-6	CAWSRESSGANVLTF	TGTGCCTGGAGTAGGGAGAGCTCTGGGGCCAACGTCCTGACTTTC
TRBD1	TRBV9	.	TRBJ1-5	CASSVGGQGHQPQHF	TGTGCCAGCAGCGTAGGAGGACAGGGTCATCAGCCCCAGCATTTT
TRBD1	TRBV27	.	TRBJ1-2	CASSLGGGGYGYTF	TGTGCCAGCAGTTTAGGAGGGGGCGGCTATGGCTACACCTTC
.	TRBV30	.	TRBJ2-2	CAWTGDSGELFF	TGTGCCTGGACGGGGGACTCCGGGGAGCTGTTTTTT
.	TRBV6-2/TRBV6-3	.	TRBJ1-1	CASTPGGKRDEAFF	TGTGCCAGCACCCCAGGAGGGAAGAGAGATGAAGCTTTCTTT
.	TRBV7-2	.	TRBJ1-3	CASRLDPYGGNTIYF	TGTGCCAGCAGACTAGACCCGTACGGGGGAAACACCATATATTTT
.	TRBV19	.	TRBJ1-4	CAAHGRATNEKLFF	TGTGCCGCCCATGGGAGGGCAACTAATGAAAAACTGTTTTTT
.	TRBV7-3	.	TRBJ2-5	CASSLYLGETQYF	TGTGCCAGCAGCTTATATTTGGGAGAGACCCAGTACTTC